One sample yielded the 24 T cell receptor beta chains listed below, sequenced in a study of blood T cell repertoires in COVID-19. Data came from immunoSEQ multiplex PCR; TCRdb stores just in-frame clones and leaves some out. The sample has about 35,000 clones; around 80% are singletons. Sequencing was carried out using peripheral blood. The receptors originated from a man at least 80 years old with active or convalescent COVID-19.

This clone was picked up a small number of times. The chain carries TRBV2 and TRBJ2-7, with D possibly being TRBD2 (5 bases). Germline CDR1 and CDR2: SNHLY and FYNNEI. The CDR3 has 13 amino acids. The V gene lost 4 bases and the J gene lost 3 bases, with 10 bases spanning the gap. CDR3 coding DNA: TGTGCCAGCAGTGTCGGCGGAGGCTACGAGCAGTACTTC. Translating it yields CASSVGGGYEQYF. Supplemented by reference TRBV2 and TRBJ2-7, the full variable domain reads EPEVTQTPSHQVTQMGQEVILRCVPISNHLYFYWYRQILGQKVEFLVSFYNNEISEKSEIFDDQFSVERPDGSNFTLKIRSTKLEDSAMYFCASSVGGGYEQYFGPGTRLTVT.

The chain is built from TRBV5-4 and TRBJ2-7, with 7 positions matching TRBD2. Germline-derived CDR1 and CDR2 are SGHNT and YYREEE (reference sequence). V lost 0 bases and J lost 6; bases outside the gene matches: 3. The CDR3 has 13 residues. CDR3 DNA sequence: TGTGCCAGCAGCTTGGAGGGGAGGGGCGAGCAGTACTTC. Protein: CASSLEGRGEQYF.

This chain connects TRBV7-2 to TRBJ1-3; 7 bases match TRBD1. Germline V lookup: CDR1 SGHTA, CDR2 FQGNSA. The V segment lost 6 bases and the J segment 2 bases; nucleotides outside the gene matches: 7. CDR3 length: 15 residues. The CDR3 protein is CASRLSGTAGNTIYF. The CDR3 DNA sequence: TGTGCCAGCAGATTGTCCGGGACAGCTGGAAACACCATATATTTT.

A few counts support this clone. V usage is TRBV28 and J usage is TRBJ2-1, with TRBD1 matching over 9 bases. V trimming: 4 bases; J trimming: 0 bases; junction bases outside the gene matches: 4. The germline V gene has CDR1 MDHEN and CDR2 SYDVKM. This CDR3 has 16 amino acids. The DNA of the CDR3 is TGTGCCAGCAGTTGGGACAGGGAGATCTCCTACAATGAGCAGTTCTTC. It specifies CASSWDREISYNEQFF.

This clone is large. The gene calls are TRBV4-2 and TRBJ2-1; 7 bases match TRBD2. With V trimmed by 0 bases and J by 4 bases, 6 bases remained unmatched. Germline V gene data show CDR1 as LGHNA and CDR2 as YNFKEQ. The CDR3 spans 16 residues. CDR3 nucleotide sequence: TGTGCCAGCAGCCAAGAGGGGGGGGAGCCGTACAATGAGCAGTTCTTC. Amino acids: CASSQEGGEPYNEQFF.

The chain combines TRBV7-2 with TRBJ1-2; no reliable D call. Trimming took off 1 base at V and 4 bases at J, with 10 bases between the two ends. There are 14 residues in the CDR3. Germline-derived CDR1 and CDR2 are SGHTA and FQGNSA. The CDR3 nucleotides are TGTGCCAGCAGCTTAGACTACCCCCGCTATGGCTACACCTTC. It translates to CASSLDYPRYGYTF. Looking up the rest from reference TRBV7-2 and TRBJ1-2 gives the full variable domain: GAGVSQSPSNKVTEKGKDVELRCDPISGHTALYWYRQSLGQGLEFLIYFQGNSAPDKSGLPSDRFSAERTGGSVSTLTIQRTQQEDSAVYLCASSLDYPRYGYTFGSGTRLTVV.

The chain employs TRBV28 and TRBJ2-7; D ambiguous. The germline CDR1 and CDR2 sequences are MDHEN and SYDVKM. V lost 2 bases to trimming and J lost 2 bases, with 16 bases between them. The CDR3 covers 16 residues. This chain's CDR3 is CASSLLTLTYPYEQYF. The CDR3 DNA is TGTGCCAGCAGTTTACTAACTCTGACATATCCCTACGAGCAGTACTTC.

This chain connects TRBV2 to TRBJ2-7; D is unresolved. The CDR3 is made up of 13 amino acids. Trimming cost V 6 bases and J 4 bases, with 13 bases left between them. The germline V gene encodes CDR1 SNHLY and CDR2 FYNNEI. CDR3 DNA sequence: TGTGCCAGCAGGTACAGCCCATTTTACGAGCAGTACTTC. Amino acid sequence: CASRYSPFYEQYF. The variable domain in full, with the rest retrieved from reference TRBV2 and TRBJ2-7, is EPEVTQTPSHQVTQMGQEVILRCVPISNHLYFYWYRQILGQKVEFLVSFYNNEISEKSEIFDDQFSVERPDGSNFTLKIRSTKLEDSAMYFCASRYSPFYEQYFGPGTRLTVT.

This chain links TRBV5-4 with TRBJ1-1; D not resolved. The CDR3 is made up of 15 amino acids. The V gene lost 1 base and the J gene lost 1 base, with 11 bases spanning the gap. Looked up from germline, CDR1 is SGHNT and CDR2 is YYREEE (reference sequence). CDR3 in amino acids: CASSLYQESNTEAFF. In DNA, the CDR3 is TGTGCCAGCAGCTTGTATCAGGAATCGAACACTGAAGCTTTCTTT.

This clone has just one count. CDR3 in DNA: TGCGCCAGCAGCGGACGGACAGGGGGGACCCAAGAGACCCAGTACTTC. It is translated as CASSGRTGGTQETQYF. V gene TRBV4-1 combines with J gene TRBJ2-5; 10 bases are a match to TRBD1. The CDR3 contains 16 residues. Germline trimming cut 5 bases from V and 1 base from J; bases unmatched to any gene: 7. Germline loops: CDR1 MGHRA, CDR2 YSYEKL.

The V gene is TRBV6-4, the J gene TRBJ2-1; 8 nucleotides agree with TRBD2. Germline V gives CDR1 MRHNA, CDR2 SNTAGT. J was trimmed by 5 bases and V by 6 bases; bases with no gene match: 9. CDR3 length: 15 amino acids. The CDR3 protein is CASSGWTSFDNEQFF. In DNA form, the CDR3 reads TGTGCCAGCAGCGGCTGGACTAGCTTCGACAATGAGCAGTTCTTC.

CDR3 bases: TGTGCCAGCAGTCCCGGGACAGACTACGAGCAGTACTTC. This translates into CASSPGTDYEQYF. This chain connects TRBV12-3 or TRBV12-4 to TRBJ2-7; 7 bases map to TRBD1. The CDR3 is made up of 13 amino acids. With V trimmed by 5 bases and J by 3 bases, 4 bases remained unmatched.

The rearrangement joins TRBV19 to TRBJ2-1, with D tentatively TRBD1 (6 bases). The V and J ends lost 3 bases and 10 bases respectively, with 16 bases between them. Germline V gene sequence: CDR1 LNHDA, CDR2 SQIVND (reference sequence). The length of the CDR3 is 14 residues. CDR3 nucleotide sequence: TGTGCCAGTAGTATGACGGGACAATTAATGGAGCAGTTCTTC. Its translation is CASSMTGQLMEQFF.

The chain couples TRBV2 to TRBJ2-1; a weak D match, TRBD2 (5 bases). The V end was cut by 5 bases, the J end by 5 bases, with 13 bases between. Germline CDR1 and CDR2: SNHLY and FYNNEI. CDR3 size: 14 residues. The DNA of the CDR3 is TGTGCCAGCAGTTTTAGCGACGGAAACAATGAGCAGTTCTTC. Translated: CASSFSDGNNEQFF.

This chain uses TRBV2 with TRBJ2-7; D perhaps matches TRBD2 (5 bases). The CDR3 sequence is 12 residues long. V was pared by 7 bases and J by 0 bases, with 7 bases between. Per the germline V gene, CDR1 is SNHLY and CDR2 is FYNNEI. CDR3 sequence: CASMGDSYEQYF. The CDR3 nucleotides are TGTGCCAGCATGGGAGACTCCTACGAGCAGTACTTC.

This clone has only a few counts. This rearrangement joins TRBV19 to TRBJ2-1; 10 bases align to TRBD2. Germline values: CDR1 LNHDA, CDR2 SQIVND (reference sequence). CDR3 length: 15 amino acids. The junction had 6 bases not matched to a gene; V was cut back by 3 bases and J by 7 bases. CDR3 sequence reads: CASSMTSGPINEQFF. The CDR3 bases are TGTGCCAGTAGTATGACTAGCGGGCCTATTAATGAGCAGTTCTTC.

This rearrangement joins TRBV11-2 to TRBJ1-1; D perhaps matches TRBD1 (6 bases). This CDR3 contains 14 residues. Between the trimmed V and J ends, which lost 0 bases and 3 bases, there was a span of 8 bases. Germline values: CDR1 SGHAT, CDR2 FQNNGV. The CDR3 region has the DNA TGTGCCAGCAGCTTAGAGCCAGGGGACACTGAAGCTTTCTTT. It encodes CASSLEPGDTEAFF.

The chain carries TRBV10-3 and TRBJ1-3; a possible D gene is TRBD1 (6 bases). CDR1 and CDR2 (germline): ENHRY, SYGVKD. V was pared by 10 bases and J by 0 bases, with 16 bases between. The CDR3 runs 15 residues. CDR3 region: CATQGQLSSGNTIYF. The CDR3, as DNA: TGTGCCACCCAGGGGCAGCTCAGCTCTGGAAACACCATATATTTT.

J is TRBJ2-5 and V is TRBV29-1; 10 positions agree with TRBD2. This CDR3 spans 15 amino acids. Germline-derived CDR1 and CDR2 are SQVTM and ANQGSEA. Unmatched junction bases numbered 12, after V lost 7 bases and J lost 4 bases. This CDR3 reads CSALVVAGGGETQYF. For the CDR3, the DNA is TGCAGCGCCTTGGTGGTAGCGGGAGGTGGAGAGACCCAGTACTTC.

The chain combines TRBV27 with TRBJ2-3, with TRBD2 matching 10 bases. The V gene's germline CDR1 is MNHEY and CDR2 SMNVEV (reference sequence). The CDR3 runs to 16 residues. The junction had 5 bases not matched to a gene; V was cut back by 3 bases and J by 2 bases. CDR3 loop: CASSFGLADYTDTQYF. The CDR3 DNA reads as TGTGCCAGCAGTTTTGGACTAGCGGATTACACAGATACGCAGTATTTT.

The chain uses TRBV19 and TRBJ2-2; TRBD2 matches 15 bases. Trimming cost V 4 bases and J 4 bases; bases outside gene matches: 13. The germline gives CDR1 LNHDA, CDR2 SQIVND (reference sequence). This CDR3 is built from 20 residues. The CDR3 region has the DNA TGTGCCAGTAGTAGTATGGGACTAGCGGGAGGAAGGATCGGCACCGGGGAGCTGTTTTTT. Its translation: CASSSMGLAGGRIGTGELFF.

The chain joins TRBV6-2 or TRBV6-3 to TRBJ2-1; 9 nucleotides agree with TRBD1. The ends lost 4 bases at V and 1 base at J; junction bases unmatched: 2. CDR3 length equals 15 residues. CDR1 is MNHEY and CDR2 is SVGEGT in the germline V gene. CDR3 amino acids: CASSLGQGSYNEQFF. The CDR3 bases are TGTGCCAGCAGTTTGGGACAGGGATCCTACAATGAGCAGTTCTTC.

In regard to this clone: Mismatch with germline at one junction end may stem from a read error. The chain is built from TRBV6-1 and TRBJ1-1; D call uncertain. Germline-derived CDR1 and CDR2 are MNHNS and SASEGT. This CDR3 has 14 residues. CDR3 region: CASSDRSRLPEAFF. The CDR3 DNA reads TGTGCCAGCAGTGATCGGAGCAGATTGCCTGAGGCTTTCTTT.

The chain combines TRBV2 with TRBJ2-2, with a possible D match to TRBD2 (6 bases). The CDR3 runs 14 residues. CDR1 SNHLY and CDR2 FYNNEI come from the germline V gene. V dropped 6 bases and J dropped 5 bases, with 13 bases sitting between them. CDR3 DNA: TGTGCCAGCAGACCAAATGGAGGGACCGGGGAGCTGTTTTTT. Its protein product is CASRPNGGTGELFF.